The clone carrying this TCR beta chain showed up just a few times. RNA extraction was followed by reverse transcription into cDNA, which acted as the sequencing template. Repertoires were generated with immunoSEQ multiplex PCR, while TCRdb's copy carries only in-frame clones and drops some. The sample contains roughly 120,000 clones, around 56% of which appear only once. This sample is part of a study of CD8+ T cells in alopecia areata. This CDR3 has 14 residues. Germline CDR1 and CDR2: LNHDA and SQIVND (reference sequence). V was pared by 3 bases and J by 4 bases, with 1 base of the junction left unmatched. Treatment meaning: oral pan-JAK inhibitor, 5-10 mg twice daily. Lesional scalp tissue (obtained by punch biopsy) and peripheral blood were collected from alopecia areata patients.

The chain uses TRBV19 and TRBJ1-5; TRBD1 matches 9 bases. The starting material was CD4+ T cells sorted from blood, obtained at week 4, from a patient treated with tofacitinib. This TCR derives from a human donor with alopecia areata. The CDR3 DNA is TGTGCCAGTAGTATTGGGACAGGGAATCAGCCCCAGCATTTT. Its translation is CASSIGTGNQPQHF.